Listed below are T cell receptor beta chains from one sample, sequenced in a study of T cell responses to AZD1222 COVID-19 vaccine. The protocol was immunoSEQ multiplex PCR, while the TCRdb copy is restricted to in-frame clones and leaves out a portion. The data contain some 110,000 clones, 88% of them singletons. Sequenced here: peripheral blood, sampled on day 0 of AZD1222 vaccination. All receptors come from an adult in good health. CDR3s include the opening cysteine and the closing phenylalanine or tryptophan. A D gene is named only where the DNA matches it firmly. Part of the rows lack a size; the others show once, few, many or a class for expanded clones.

d_gene: -
j_gene: TRBJ1-3
abundance: -
v_gene: TRBV13
CDR3aa: CASSPRGAGNTIYF
CDR3nt: TGTGCCAGCAGCCCCCGCGGGGCTGGAAACACCATATATTTT

d_gene: -
j_gene: TRBJ2-2
abundance: -
v_gene: TRBV4-3
CDR3aa: CASSQVWGNTGELFF
CDR3nt: TGCGCCAGCAGCCAAGTTTGGGGGAACACCGGGGAGCTGTTTTTT

d_gene: -
j_gene: TRBJ1-1
abundance: -
v_gene: TRBV7-2
CDR3aa: CASSPQMNTEAFF
CDR3nt: TGTGCCAGCAGCCCTCAGATGAACACTGAAGCTTTCTTT

d_gene: -
j_gene: TRBJ1-6
abundance: -
v_gene: TRBV3-1/TRBV3-2
CDR3aa: CASRLRVNNSPLHF
CDR3nt: TGTGCCAGCAGGCTCAGGGTAAATAATTCACCCCTCCACTTT

d_gene: TRBD2
j_gene: TRBJ2-5
abundance: once
v_gene: TRBV6-5
CDR3aa: CASSGLAGGETQYF
CDR3nt: TGTGCCAGCAGCGGACTAGCGGGGGGAGAGACCCAGTACTTC

d_gene: -
j_gene: TRBJ2-7
abundance: -
v_gene: TRBV3-1/TRBV3-2
CDR3aa: CASSPGTTYEQYF
CDR3nt: TGTGCCAGCAGCCCCGGGACGACCTACGAGCAGTACTTC

d_gene: -
j_gene: TRBJ2-5
abundance: -
v_gene: TRBV7-3
CDR3aa: CASSLTPDTSWETQYF
CDR3nt: TGTGCCAGCAGCTTAACGCCGGACACCTCGTGGGAGACCCAGTACTTC

d_gene: -
j_gene: TRBJ1-1
abundance: -
v_gene: TRBV14
CDR3aa: CASSQERTANTEAFF
CDR3nt: TGTGCCAGCAGCCAAGAGAGGACTGCGAACACTGAAGCTTTCTTT

d_gene: -
j_gene: TRBJ1-2
abundance: -
v_gene: TRBV10-3
CDR3aa: CAISESMEIGYTF
CDR3nt: TGTGCCATCAGTGAGTCAATGGAAATAGGCTACACCTTC

d_gene: -
j_gene: TRBJ1-5
abundance: -
v_gene: TRBV19
CDR3aa: CASSIEGSQPQHF
CDR3nt: TGTGCCAGTAGTATTGAGGGGAGTCAGCCCCAGCATTTT

d_gene: -
j_gene: TRBJ2-3
abundance: -
v_gene: TRBV10-3
CDR3aa: CAIRDSTDTQYF
CDR3nt: TGTGCCATCAGGGACAGCACAGATACGCAGTATTTT

d_gene: -
j_gene: TRBJ2-7
abundance: -
v_gene: TRBV6-5
CDR3aa: CASSDSGLVAYEQYF
CDR3nt: TGTGCCAGCAGTGACTCCGGACTGGTCGCCTACGAGCAGTACTTC

d_gene: -
j_gene: TRBJ1-2
abundance: -
v_gene: TRBV10-3
CDR3aa: CAISKGNNYGYTF
CDR3nt: TGTGCCATCAGTAAGGGGAATAACTATGGCTACACCTTC

d_gene: TRBD1
j_gene: TRBJ2-7
abundance: few
v_gene: TRBV6-5
CDR3aa: CASRMTGASYEQYF
CDR3nt: TGTGCCAGCCGGATGACAGGGGCCTCCTACGAGCAGTACTTC

d_gene: -
j_gene: TRBJ2-7
abundance: few
v_gene: TRBV27
CDR3aa: CASQTGVGFYEQYF
CDR3nt: TGTGCCAGCCAAACGGGGGTTGGATTCTACGAGCAGTACTTC

d_gene: TRBD1
j_gene: TRBJ2-7
abundance: -
v_gene: TRBV27
CDR3aa: CASSQGTGPTYEQYF
CDR3nt: TGTGCCAGCAGTCAAGGGACAGGACCTACCTACGAGCAGTACTTC

d_gene: -
j_gene: TRBJ2-2
abundance: few
v_gene: TRBV24-1
CDR3aa: CATSDSSRLGTGELFF
CDR3nt: TGTGCCACCAGTGATTCGTCCAGACTTGGCACCGGGGAGCTGTTTTTT

d_gene: -
j_gene: TRBJ2-3
abundance: -
v_gene: TRBV5-1
CDR3aa: CASSARQKSTDTQYF
CDR3nt: TGCGCCAGCAGCGCCCGACAGAAAAGCACAGATACGCAGTATTTT

d_gene: -
j_gene: TRBJ2-2
abundance: -
v_gene: TRBV11-3
CDR3aa: CASSPGGVVTGELFF
CDR3nt: TGTGCCAGCAGCCCAGGAGGGGTGGTAACCGGGGAGCTGTTTTTT

d_gene: -
j_gene: TRBJ1-1
abundance: once
v_gene: TRBV5-5
CDR3aa: CASNNNRVEAFF
CDR3nt: TGTGCCAGCAACAACAACAGGGTTGAAGCTTTCTTT

d_gene: -
j_gene: TRBJ1-2
abundance: -
v_gene: TRBV5-4
CDR3aa: CASSTEQVNYGYTF
CDR3nt: TGTGCCAGCAGCACCGAACAGGTTAACTATGGCTACACCTTC

d_gene: TRBD1
j_gene: TRBJ2-5
abundance: -
v_gene: TRBV13
CDR3aa: CASSLARTGGRETQYF
CDR3nt: TGTGCCAGCAGCTTGGCCCGGACAGGGGGCCGGGAGACCCAGTACTTC

d_gene: -
j_gene: TRBJ1-2
abundance: -
v_gene: TRBV3-1/TRBV3-2
CDR3aa: CASSQEIYGYTF
CDR3nt: TGTGCCAGCAGCCAAGAGATCTATGGCTACACCTTC

d_gene: TRBD1
j_gene: TRBJ2-1
abundance: -
v_gene: TRBV24-1
CDR3aa: CATSDGDSSYNEQFF
CDR3nt: TGTGCCACCAGTGACGGGGACAGCTCCTACAATGAGCAGTTCTTC

d_gene: TRBD2
j_gene: TRBJ2-1
abundance: -
v_gene: TRBV2
CDR3aa: CASSREDSYNEQFF
CDR3nt: TGTGCCAGTTCTCGGGAGGACTCCTACAATGAGCAGTTCTTC

d_gene: -
j_gene: TRBJ1-4
abundance: -
v_gene: TRBV3-1/TRBV3-2
CDR3aa: CASSQSPGEGEKLFF
CDR3nt: TGTGCCAGCAGCCAATCTCCAGGGGAGGGAGAAAAACTGTTTTTT

d_gene: -
j_gene: TRBJ1-2
abundance: -
v_gene: TRBV6-5
CDR3aa: CASCGRWVGYTF
CDR3nt: TGTGCCAGTTGCGGCCGGTGGGTGGGCTACACCTTC

d_gene: TRBD2
j_gene: TRBJ2-1
abundance: -
v_gene: TRBV5-8
CDR3aa: CASSAGQRTSGGARNEQFF
CDR3nt: TGTGCCAGCAGCGCGGGACAACGGACTAGCGGGGGGGCCCGTAATGAGCAGTTCTTC

d_gene: -
j_gene: TRBJ1-2
abundance: -
v_gene: TRBV4-3
CDR3aa: CASSQDLAGAYGYTF
CDR3nt: TGCGCCAGCAGCCAAGATCTTGCAGGCGCCTATGGCTACACCTTC

d_gene: -
j_gene: TRBJ1-1
abundance: -
v_gene: TRBV24-1
CDR3aa: CATSASSGVTEAFF
CDR3nt: TGTGCCACCAGTGCTAGCAGCGGGGTCACTGAAGCTTTCTTT

d_gene: TRBD1
j_gene: TRBJ1-1
abundance: -
v_gene: TRBV10-2
CDR3aa: CASRDTGAGSTEAFF
CDR3nt: TGCGCCAGCAGGGATACAGGGGCGGGGAGCACTGAAGCTTTCTTT

d_gene: -
j_gene: TRBJ1-2
abundance: -
v_gene: TRBV5-1
CDR3aa: CASSVGLGANYGYTF
CDR3nt: TGCGCCAGCAGCGTGGGACTGGGAGCTAACTATGGCTACACCTTC

d_gene: TRBD1
j_gene: TRBJ2-7
abundance: -
v_gene: TRBV11-2
CDR3aa: CASSFGAGQGIPYEQYF
CDR3nt: TGTGCCAGCAGCTTTGGGGCTGGACAGGGGATCCCCTACGAGCAGTACTTC

d_gene: -
j_gene: TRBJ1-5
abundance: few
v_gene: TRBV27
CDR3aa: CASSLWGHGNQPQHF
CDR3nt: TGTGCCAGCAGTCTCTGGGGTCACGGCAATCAGCCCCAGCATTTT

d_gene: -
j_gene: TRBJ2-7
abundance: -
v_gene: TRBV29-1
CDR3aa: CSVEVPGAYEQYF
CDR3nt: TGCAGCGTTGAAGTACCAGGTGCCTACGAGCAGTACTTC

d_gene: -
j_gene: TRBJ1-1
abundance: -
v_gene: TRBV3-1/TRBV3-2
CDR3aa: CASSPLQGYTEAFF
CDR3nt: TGTGCCAGCAGCCCATTACAGGGATACACTGAAGCTTTCTTT

d_gene: -
j_gene: TRBJ1-3
abundance: -
v_gene: TRBV9
CDR3aa: CASSLRGEAGNTIYF
CDR3nt: TGTGCCAGCAGCTTAAGGGGAGAGGCCGGAAACACCATATATTTT

d_gene: TRBD1
j_gene: TRBJ1-4
abundance: -
v_gene: TRBV15
CDR3aa: CATSRGQGGEKLFF
CDR3nt: TGTGCCACCAGCAGAGGACAGGGAGGAGAAAAACTGTTTTTT

d_gene: -
j_gene: TRBJ2-7
abundance: -
v_gene: TRBV29-1
CDR3aa: CSSQGGGPDSYEQYF
CDR3nt: TGCAGCTCCCAAGGTGGAGGGCCCGACTCCTACGAGCAGTACTTC

d_gene: -
j_gene: TRBJ2-7
abundance: -
v_gene: TRBV2
CDR3aa: CASSVGAGASGEQYF
CDR3nt: TGTGCCAGCAGTGTCGGGGCAGGGGCGTCTGGCGAGCAGTACTTC

d_gene: TRBD1
j_gene: TRBJ1-2
abundance: -
v_gene: TRBV9
CDR3aa: CASGQDRGNYGYTF
CDR3nt: TGTGCCAGCGGTCAGGACAGGGGAAACTATGGCTACACCTTC

d_gene: TRBD1
j_gene: TRBJ1-6
abundance: -
v_gene: TRBV12-5
CDR3aa: CASGPGQINSPLHF
CDR3nt: TGTGCTAGTGGTCCGGGACAGATTAATTCACCCCTCCACTTT

d_gene: TRBD2
j_gene: TRBJ2-1
abundance: -
v_gene: TRBV19
CDR3aa: CASSTGTSTYNEQFF
CDR3nt: TGTGCCAGTAGTACCGGGACTAGCACCTACAATGAGCAGTTCTTC

d_gene: -
j_gene: TRBJ2-4
abundance: -
v_gene: TRBV20-1
CDR3aa: CSARENIQYF
CDR3nt: TGCAGTGCTCGCGAAAACATTCAGTACTTC

d_gene: -
j_gene: TRBJ1-5
abundance: -
v_gene: TRBV7-8
CDR3aa: CASSLAENQPQHF
CDR3nt: TGTGCCAGCAGCTTAGCTGAAAATCAGCCCCAGCATTTT

d_gene: TRBD1
j_gene: TRBJ1-2
abundance: once
v_gene: TRBV4-3
CDR3aa: CASSGTGEGGDYGYTF
CDR3nt: TGCGCCAGCAGTGGGACAGGGGAAGGGGGAGACTATGGCTACACCTTC

d_gene: -
j_gene: TRBJ2-7
abundance: -
v_gene: TRBV30
CDR3aa: CAWGLGPYEQYF
CDR3nt: TGTGCCTGGGGCCTCGGGCCCTACGAGCAGTACTTC

d_gene: -
j_gene: TRBJ1-6
abundance: -
v_gene: TRBV9
CDR3aa: CASSTRQTGNSPLHF
CDR3nt: TGTGCCAGCAGCACCCGACAGACTGGTAATTCACCCCTCCACTTT

d_gene: -
j_gene: TRBJ1-1
abundance: -
v_gene: TRBV11-3
CDR3aa: CASSLGRGNTEAFF
CDR3nt: TGTGCCAGCAGCTTGGGCAGGGGGAACACTGAAGCTTTCTTT

d_gene: -
j_gene: TRBJ2-1
abundance: -
v_gene: TRBV30
CDR3aa: CASLNGLDRNEQFF
CDR3nt: TGTGCCTCCCTCAACGGACTCGACCGAAATGAGCAGTTCTTC

d_gene: -
j_gene: TRBJ2-2
abundance: -
v_gene: TRBV7-9
CDR3aa: CASSSLTGELFF
CDR3nt: TGTGCCAGCAGCTCCTTAACCGGGGAGCTGTTTTTT